This entry is about one TCR beta chain. The CDR3 runs 15 residues. Germline V lookup: CDR1 MGHRA, CDR2 YSYEKL. V was clipped by 0 bases and J by 5 bases; unmatched bases: 5. The sample is drawn from a study of blood T cell repertoires in COVID-19. Overall study: Both acute and convalescent COVID-19 samples were obtained from the United States, Italy and Spain.

Profiling relied on immunoSEQ multiplex PCR, and the TCRdb table lists in-frame clones only, not all of them. The profile covers about 100,000 clones, with about 82% appearing a single time and 13% taken by the ten largest. The rearrangement joins TRBV4-1 to TRBJ1-2; the match to TRBD1 covers 8 bases. This TCR was sampled from a man aged 45-65 years with active or convalescent COVID-19. The sample taken for sequencing was peripheral blood. The CDR3 sequence is CASSQERQGLYGYTF. In nucleotides, the CDR3 is TGCGCCAGCAGCCAAGAACGACAGGGGTTGTATGGCTACACCTTC.